This TCR beta chain was documented in a study of response to subunit inactivated influenza vaccine. V trimming: 0 bases; J trimming: 3 bases; junction bases outside the gene matches: 5. There are 15 residues in the CDR3. CDR1 and CDR2 (germline): DFQATT, SNEGSKA (reference sequence). TCRdb recomputed calls from the RT-PCR reads with MiXCR, one row per CDR3 protein. The sample has about 520,000 distinct CDR3 sequences; approximately 10% are singletons. Overall study findings and caveats: Authors suggested few new T cells are recruited by each seasonal influenza vaccination.

This clonotype occurred many times. What it binds is not known. Source: PBMCs from blood, taken more than 35 days after vaccination. The rearrangement joins TRBV20-1 to TRBJ2-7; 10 bases map to TRBD1. The sequence was collected from a man between 45 and 60 years old who received an inactivated influenza vaccine. The CDR3 here is CSARDYRTGGYEQYF. The CDR3 nucleotides read TGCAGTGCTAGAGACTACCGGACAGGGGGCTACGAGCAGTACTTC.